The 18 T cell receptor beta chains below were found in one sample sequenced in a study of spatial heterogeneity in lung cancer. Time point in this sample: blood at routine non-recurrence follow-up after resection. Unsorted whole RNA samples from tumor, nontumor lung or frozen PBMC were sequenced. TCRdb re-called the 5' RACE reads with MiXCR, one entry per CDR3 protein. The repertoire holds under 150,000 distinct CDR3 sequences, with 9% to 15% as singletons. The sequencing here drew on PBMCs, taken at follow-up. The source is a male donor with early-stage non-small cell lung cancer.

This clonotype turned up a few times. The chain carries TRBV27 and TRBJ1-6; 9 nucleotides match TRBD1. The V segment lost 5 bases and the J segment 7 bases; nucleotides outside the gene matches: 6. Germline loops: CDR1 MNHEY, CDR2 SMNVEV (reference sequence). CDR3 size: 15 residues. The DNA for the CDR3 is TGTGCCAGCAGTCATCCGGGACAGGGAAATTCACCCCTCCACTTT. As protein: CASSHPGQGNSPLHF.

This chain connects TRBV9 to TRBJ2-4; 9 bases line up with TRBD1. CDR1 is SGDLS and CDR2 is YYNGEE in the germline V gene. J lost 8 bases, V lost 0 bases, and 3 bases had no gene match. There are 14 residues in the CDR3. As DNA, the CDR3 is TGTGCCAGCAGCGTAGATAGGACAGGGGACATTCAGTACTTC. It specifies CASSVDRTGDIQYF. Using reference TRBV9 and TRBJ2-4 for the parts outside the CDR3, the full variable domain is DSGVTQTPKHLITATGQRVTLRCSPRSGDLSVYWYQQSLDQGLQFLIQYYNGEERAKGNILERFSAQQFPDLHSELNLSSLELGDSALYFCASSVDRTGDIQYFGAGTRLSVL.

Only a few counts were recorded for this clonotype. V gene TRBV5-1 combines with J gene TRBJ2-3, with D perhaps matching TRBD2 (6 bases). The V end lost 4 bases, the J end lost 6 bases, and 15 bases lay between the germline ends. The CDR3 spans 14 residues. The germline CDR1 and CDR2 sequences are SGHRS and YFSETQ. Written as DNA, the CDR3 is TGCGCCAGCAGCGTTAGCGGAGGTGGGGATACGCAGTATTTT. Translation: CASSVSGGGDTQYF.

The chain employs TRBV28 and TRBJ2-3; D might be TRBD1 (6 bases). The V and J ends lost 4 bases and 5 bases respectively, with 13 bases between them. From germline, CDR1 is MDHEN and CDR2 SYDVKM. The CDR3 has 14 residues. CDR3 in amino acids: CASSSSTGGDTQYF. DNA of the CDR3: TGTGCCAGCAGTTCCTCGACAGGAGGAGATACGCAGTATTTT.

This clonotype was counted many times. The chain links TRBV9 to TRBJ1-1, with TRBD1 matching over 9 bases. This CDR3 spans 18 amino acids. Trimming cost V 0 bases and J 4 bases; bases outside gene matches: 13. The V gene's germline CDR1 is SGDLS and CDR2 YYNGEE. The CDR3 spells CASSVGVNRGRLGTEAFF. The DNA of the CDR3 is TGTGCCAGCAGCGTAGGAGTAAACAGGGGGCGCTTGGGCACTGAAGCTTTCTTT.

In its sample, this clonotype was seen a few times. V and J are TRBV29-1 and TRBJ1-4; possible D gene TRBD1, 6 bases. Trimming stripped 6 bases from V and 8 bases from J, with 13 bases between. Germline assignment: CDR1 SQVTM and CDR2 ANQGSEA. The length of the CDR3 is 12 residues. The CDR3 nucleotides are TGCAGCGTACAGGGTCTTGGAGAAAAACTGTTTTTT. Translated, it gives CSVQGLGEKLFF. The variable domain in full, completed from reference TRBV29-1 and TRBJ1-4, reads SAVISQKPSRDICQRGTSLTIQCQVDSQVTMMFWYRQQPGQSLTLIATANQGSEATYESGFVIDKFPISRPNLTFSTLTVSNMSPEDSSIYLCSVQGLGEKLFFGSGTQLSVL.

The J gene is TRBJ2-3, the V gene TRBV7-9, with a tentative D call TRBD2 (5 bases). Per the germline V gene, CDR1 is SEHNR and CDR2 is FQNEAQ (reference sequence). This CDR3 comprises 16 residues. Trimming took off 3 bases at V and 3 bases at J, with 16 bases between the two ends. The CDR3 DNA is TGTGCCAGCAGCTTCCCACTGAGCGGTGGGACAGATACGCAGTATTTT. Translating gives CASSFPLSGGTDTQYF.

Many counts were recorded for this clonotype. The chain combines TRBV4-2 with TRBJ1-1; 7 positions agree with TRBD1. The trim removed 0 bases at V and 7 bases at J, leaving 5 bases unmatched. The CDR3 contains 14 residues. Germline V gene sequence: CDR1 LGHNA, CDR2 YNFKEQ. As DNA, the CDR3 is TGTGCCAGCAGCCAAGATGGGGACAGAGGTGAAGCTTTCTTT. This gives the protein CASSQDGDRGEAFF.

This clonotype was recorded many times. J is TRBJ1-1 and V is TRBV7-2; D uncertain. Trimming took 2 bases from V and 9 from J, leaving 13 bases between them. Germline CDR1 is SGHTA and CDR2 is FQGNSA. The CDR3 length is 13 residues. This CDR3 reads CASSLPGPRQAFF. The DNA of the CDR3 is TGTGCCAGCAGCTTACCTGGACCCCGGCAAGCTTTCTTT.

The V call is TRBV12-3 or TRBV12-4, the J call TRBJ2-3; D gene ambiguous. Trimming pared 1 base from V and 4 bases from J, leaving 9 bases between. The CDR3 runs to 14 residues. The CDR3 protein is CASSLGGGADTQYF. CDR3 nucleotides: TGTGCCAGCAGTTTAGGGGGTGGAGCAGATACGCAGTATTTT.

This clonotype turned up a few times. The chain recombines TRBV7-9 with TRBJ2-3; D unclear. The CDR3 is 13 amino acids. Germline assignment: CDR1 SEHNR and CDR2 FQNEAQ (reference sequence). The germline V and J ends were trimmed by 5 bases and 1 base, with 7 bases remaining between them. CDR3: CASSPDGTDTQYF. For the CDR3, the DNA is TGTGCCAGCAGCCCGGACGGCACAGATACGCAGTATTTT.

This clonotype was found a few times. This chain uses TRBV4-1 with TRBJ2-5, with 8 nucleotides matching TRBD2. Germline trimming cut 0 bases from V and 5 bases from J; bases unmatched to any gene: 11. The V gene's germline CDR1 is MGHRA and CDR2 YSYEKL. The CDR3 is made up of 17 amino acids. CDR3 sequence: CASSQDRSGGGSETQYF. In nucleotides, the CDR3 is TGCGCCAGCAGCCAAGATCGGAGCGGGGGCGGATCGGAGACCCAGTACTTC.

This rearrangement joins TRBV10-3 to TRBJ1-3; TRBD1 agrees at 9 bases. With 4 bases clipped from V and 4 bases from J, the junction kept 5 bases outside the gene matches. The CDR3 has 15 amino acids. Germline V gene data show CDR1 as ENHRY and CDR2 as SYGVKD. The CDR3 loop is CAISGWTGDGNTIYF. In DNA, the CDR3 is TGTGCCATCAGTGGGTGGACAGGGGACGGAAACACCATATATTTT.

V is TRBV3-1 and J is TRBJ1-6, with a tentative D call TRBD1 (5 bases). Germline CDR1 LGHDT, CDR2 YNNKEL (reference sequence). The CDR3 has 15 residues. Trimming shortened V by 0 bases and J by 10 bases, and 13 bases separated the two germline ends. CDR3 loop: CASSQESTRGSPLHF. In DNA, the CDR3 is TGTGCCAGCAGCCAAGAGTCTACGAGGGGCTCACCCCTCCACTTT.

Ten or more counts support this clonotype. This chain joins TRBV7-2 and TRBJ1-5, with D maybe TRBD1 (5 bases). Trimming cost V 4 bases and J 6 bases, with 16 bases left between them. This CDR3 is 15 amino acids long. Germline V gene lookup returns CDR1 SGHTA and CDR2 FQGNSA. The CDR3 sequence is CASSSNQGLSQPQHF. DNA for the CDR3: TGTGCCAGCAGCTCGAATCAGGGCTTGAGTCAGCCCCAGCATTTT. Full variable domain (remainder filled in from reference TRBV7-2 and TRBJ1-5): GAGVSQSPSNKVTEKGKDVELRCDPISGHTALYWYRQSLGQGLEFLIYFQGNSAPDKSGLPSDRFSAERTGGSVSTLTIQRTQQEDSAVYLCASSSNQGLSQPQHFGDGTRLSIL.

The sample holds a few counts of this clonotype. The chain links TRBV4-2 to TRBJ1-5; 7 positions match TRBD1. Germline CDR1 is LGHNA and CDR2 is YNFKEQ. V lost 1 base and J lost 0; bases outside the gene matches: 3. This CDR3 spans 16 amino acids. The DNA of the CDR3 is TGTGCCAGCAGCCAAGCGGACAGGAATAGCAATCAGCCCCAGCATTTT. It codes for CASSQADRNSNQPQHF.

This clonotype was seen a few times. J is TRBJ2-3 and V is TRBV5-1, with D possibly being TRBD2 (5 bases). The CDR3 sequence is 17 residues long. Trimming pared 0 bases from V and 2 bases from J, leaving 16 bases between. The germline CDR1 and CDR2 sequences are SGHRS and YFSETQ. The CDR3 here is CASSLAVWEKNTDTQYF. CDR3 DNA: TGCGCCAGCAGCTTGGCCGTTTGGGAGAAGAACACAGATACGCAGTATTTT.

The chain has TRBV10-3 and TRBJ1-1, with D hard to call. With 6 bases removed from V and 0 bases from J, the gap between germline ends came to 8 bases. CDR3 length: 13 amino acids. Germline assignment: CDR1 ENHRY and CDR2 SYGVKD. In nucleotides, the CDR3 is TGTGCCATCAGCCAAGAGCTGAACACTGAAGCTTTCTTT. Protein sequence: CAISQELNTEAFF.